Below, one T cell receptor beta chain is given with its context. CD8 cells classed as naive were CD45RO-negative and positively selected for CCR7, excluding terminally differentiated effector memory CD45RA+ cells. The data stem from a study of shared clonotypes between healthy human individuals. Germline CDR1 and CDR2: LNHNV and YYDKDF (reference sequence). The CDR3 extends over 14 amino acids. Trimming removed 5 bases from V and 5 bases from J, with 13 bases in between. Assay: immunoSEQ multiplex PCR; the TCRdb copy retains only in-frame clones and omits some. The sample consists of fewer than 850,000 clones, just over 95% of them appearing once.

Sample: naive CD8+ T cells sorted from blood. This receptor was taken from a man aged 30-40 years in good health. V and J are TRBV15 and TRBJ2-1; D call uncertain. CDR3 loop: CATSSLEQDNEQFF. For the CDR3, the DNA is TGTGCCACCAGCTCCTTGGAGCAGGACAATGAGCAGTTCTTC.